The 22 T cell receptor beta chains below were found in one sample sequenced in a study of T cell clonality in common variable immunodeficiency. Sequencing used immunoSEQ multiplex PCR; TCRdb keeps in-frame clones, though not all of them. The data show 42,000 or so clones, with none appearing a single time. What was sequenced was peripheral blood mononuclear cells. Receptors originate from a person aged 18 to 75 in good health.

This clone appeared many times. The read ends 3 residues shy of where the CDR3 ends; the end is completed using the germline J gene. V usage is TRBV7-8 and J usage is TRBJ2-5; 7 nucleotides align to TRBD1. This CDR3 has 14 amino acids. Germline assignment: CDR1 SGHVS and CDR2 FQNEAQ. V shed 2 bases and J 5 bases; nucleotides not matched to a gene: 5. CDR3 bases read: TGTGCCAGCAGCTTACACAGGGGCCAGGAGACC. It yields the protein CASSLHRGQET. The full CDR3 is CASSLHRGQETQYF. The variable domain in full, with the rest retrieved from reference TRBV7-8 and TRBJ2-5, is GAGVSQSPRYKVAKRGQDVALRCDPISGHVSLFWYQQALGQGPEFLTYFQNEAQLDKSGLPSDRFFAERPEGSVSTLKIQRTQQEDSAVYLCASSLHRGQETQYFGPGTRLLVL.

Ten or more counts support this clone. CDR3 bases read: TGTGCCAGCAGCTCGACTAGGGGCTACGAG. Translation: CASSSTRGYE. In full, the CDR3 reads CASSSTRGYEQYF. The V call is TRBV5-4, the J call TRBJ2-7; a weak D match, TRBD2 (6 bases). The read ends 3 residues early relative to the CDR3; the germline J gene fills the gap. Trimming took off 3 bases at V and 3 bases at J, with 10 bases between the two ends. Germline CDR1 reads SGHNT; CDR2 reads YYREEE (reference sequence). CDR3 length equals 13 residues.

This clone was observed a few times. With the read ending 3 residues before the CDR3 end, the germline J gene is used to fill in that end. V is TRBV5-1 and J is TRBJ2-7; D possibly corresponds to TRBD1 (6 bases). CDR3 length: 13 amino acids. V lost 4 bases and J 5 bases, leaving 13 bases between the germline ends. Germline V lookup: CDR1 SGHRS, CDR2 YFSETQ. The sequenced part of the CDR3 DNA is TGCGCCAGCAGCCCCGGACAGCTAGACGAG. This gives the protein CASSPGQLDE. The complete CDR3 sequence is CASSPGQLDEQYF.

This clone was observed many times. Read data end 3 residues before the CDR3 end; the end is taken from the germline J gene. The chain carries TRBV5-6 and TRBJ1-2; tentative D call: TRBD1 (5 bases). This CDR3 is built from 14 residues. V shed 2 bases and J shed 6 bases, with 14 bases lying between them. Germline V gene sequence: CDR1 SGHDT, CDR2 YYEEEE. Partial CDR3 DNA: TGTGCCAGCAGCTTACTTGCGCCAGGGCATGGC. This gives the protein CASSLLAPGHG. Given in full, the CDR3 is CASSLLAPGHGYTF. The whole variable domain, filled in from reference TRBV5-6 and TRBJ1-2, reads DAGVTQSPTHLIKTRGQQVTLRCSPKSGHDTVSWYQQALGQGPQFIFQYYEEEERQRGNFPDRFSGHQFPNYSSELNVNALLLGDSALYLCASSLLAPGHGYTFGSGTRLTVV.

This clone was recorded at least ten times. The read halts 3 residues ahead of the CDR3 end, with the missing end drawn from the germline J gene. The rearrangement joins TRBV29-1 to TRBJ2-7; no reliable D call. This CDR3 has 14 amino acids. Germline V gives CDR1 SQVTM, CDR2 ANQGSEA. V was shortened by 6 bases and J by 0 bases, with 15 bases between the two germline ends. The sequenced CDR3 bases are TGCAGCGTAGCCACCGGTGGTACCTCCTACGAG. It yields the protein CSVATGGTSYE. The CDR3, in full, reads CSVATGGTSYEQYF.

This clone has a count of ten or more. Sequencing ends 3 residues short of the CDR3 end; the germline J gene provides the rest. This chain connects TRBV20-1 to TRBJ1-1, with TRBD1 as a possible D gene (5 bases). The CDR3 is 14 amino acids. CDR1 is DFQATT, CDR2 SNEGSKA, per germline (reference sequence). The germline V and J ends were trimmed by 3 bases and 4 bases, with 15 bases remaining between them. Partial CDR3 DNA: TGCAGTGCTAGTTTTAGACAGCCTTCCACTGAA. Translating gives CSASFRQPSTE. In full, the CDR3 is CSASFRQPSTEAFF.

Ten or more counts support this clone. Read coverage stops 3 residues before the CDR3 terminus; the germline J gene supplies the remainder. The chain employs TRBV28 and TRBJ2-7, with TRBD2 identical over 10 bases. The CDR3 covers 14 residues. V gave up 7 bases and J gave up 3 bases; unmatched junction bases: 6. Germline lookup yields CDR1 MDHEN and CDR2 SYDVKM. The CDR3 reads CASKQAGGVYEQYF. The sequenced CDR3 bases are TGTGCCAGCAAACAAGCGGGAGGGGTCTACGAG.

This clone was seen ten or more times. CDR3 region: CASSPRLDLFETQYF. CDR3 bases read: TGTGCCAGCAGCCCCCGACTAGATCTCTTTGAGACC. V and J are TRBV5-4 and TRBJ2-5; D is perhaps TRBD2 (6 bases). The observed sequence ends 3 residues before the CDR3 terminus, with the missing tail filled in from the germline J gene. Trimming took off 4 bases at V and 5 bases at J, with 18 bases between the two ends. The CDR3 covers 15 residues. CDR1 is SGHNT and CDR2 is YYREEE in the germline V gene (reference sequence).

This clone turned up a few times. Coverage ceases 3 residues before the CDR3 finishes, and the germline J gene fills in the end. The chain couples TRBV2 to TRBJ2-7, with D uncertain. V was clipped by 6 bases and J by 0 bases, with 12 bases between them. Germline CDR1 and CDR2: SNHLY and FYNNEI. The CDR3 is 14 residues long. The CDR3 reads CASREYISSYEQYF. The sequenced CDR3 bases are TGTGCCAGCAGGGAATACATAAGCTCCTACGAG.

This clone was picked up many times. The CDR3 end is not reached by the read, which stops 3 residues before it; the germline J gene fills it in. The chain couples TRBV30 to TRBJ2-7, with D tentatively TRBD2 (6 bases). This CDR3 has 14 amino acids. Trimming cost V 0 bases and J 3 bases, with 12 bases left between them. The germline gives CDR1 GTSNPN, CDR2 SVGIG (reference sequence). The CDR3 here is CAWSVLAGNYEQYF. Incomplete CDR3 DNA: TGTGCCTGGAGTGTACTCGCGGGGAACTACGAG.

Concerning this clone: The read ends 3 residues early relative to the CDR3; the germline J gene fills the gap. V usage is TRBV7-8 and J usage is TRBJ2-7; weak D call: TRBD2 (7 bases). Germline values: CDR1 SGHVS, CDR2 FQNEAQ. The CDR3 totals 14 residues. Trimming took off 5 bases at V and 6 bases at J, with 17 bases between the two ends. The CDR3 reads CASSTAGGRGEQYF. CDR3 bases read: TGTGCCAGCAGCACAGCCGGGGGGCGGGGCGAG.

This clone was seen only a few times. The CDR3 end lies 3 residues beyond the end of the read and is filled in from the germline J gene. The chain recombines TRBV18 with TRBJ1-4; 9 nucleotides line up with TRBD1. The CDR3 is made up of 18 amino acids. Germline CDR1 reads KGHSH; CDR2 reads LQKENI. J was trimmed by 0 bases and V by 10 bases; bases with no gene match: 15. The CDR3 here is CANSRDRVGPATNEKLFF. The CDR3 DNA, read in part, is TGTGCCAACTCCCGGGACAGGGTTGGGCCTGCAACTAATGAAAAA.

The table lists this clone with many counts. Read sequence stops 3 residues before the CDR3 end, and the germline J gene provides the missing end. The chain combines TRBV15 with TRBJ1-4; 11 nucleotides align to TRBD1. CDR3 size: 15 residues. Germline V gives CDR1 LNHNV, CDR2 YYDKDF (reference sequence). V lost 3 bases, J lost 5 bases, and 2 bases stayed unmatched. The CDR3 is CATSRGQGGNEKLFF. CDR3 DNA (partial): TGTGCCACCAGCAGGGGACAGGGGGGGAATGAAAAA. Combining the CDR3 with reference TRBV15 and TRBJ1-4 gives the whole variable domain DAMVIQNPRYQVTQFGKPVTLSCSQTLNHNVMYWYQQKSSQAPKLLFHYYDKDFNNEADTPDNFQSRRPNTSFCFLDIRSPGLGDTAMYLCATSRGQGGNEKLFFGSGTQLSVL.

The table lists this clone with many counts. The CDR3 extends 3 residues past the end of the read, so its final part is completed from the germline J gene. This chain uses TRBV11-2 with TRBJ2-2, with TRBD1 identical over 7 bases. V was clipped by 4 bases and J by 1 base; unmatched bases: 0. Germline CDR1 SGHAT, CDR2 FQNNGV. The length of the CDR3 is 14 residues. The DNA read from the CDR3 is TGTGCCAGCAGCTGGACAGGGAACACCGGGGAG. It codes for CASSWTGNTGE. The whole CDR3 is CASSWTGNTGELFF.

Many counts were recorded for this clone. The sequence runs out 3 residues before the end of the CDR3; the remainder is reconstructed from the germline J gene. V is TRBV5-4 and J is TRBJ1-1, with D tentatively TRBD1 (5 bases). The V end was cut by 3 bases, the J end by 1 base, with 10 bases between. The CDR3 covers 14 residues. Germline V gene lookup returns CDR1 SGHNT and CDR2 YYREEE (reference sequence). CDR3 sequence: CASSSQGPNTEAFF. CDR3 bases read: TGTGCCAGCAGCTCCCAGGGCCCGAACACTGAA. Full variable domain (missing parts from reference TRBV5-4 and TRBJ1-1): ETGVTQSPTHLIKTRGQQVTLRCSSQSGHNTVSWYQQALGQGPQFIFQYYREEENGRGNFPPRFSGLQFPNYSSELNVNALELDDSALYLCASSSQGPNTEAFFGQGTRLTVV.

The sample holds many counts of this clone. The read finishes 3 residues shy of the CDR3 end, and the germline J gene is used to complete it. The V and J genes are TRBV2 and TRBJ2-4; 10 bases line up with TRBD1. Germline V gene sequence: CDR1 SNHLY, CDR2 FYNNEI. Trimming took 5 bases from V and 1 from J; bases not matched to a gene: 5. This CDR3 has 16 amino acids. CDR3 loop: CASSHGTGVAKNIQYF. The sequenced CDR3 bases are TGTGCCAGCAGTCACGGGACAGGGGTTGCCAAAAACATT.

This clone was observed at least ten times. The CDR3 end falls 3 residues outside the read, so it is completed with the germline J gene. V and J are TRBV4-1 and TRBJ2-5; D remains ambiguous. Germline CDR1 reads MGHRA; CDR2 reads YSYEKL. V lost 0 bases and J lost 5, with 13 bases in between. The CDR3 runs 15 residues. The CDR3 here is CASSQDPRQQETQYF. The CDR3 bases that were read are TGCGCCAGCAGCCAAGATCCCAGGCAACAGGAGACC.

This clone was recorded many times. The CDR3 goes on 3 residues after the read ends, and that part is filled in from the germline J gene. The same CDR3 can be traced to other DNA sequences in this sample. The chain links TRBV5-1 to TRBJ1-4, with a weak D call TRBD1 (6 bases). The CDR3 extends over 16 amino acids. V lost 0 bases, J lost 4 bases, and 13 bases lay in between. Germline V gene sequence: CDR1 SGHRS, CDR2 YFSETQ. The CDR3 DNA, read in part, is TGCGCCAGCAGCTTGGTGCCAGGGGAAGGTAATGAAAAA. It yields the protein CASSLVPGEGNEK. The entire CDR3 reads CASSLVPGEGNEKLFF.

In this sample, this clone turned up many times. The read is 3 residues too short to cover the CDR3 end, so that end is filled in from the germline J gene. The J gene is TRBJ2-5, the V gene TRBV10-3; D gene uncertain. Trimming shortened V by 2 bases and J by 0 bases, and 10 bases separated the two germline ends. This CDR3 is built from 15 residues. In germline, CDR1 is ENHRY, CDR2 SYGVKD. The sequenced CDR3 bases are TGTGCCATCAGTGAGGGGCAGGTAGACCAAGAGACC. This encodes CAISEGQVDQET. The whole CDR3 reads CAISEGQVDQETQYF.

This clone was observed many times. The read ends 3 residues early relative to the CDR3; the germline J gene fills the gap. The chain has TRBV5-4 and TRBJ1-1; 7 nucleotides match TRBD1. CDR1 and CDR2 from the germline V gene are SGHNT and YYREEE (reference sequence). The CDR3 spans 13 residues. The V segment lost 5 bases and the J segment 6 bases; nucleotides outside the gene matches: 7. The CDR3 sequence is CASRTQGTAEAFF. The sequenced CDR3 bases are TGTGCCAGCAGAACACAGGGGACGGCTGAA. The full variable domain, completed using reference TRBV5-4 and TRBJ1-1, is ETGVTQSPTHLIKTRGQQVTLRCSSQSGHNTVSWYQQALGQGPQFIFQYYREEENGRGNFPPRFSGLQFPNYSSELNVNALELDDSALYLCASRTQGTAEAFFGQGTRLTVV.

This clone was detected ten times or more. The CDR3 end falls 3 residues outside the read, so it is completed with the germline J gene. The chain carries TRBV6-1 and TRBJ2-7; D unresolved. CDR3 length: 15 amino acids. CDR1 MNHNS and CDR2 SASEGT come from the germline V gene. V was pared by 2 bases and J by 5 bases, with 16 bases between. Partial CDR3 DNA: TGTGCCAGCAGTGAAATGAGCGATCTTTACCACGAG. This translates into CASSEMSDLYHE. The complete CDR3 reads CASSEMSDLYHEQYF.

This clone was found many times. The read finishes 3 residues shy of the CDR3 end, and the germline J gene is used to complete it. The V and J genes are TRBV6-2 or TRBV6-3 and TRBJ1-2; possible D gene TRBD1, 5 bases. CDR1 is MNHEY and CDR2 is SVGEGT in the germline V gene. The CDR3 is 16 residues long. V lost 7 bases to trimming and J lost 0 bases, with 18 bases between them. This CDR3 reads CASNLTPQGPNYGYTF. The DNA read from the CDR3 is TGTGCCAGCAACTTAACGCCGCAGGGTCCTAACTATGGC.